The 10 T cell receptor beta chains below were found in one sample sequenced in a study of monozygotic twins with inflammatory bowel disease. Each CDR3 protein gets one entry in TCRdb, which reprocessed the 5' RACE reads and gives no DNA. This table holds 300,000 to 400,000 distinct CDR3 sequences. The sample consisted of blood. These receptors were obtained from a human donor with ulcerative colitis or Crohn's disease, or a healthy co-twin of an affected twin (not recorded which).

Here the CDR3 reads CASSVRMETQYF. This sequence joins TRBV2 and TRBJ2-5. Germline V CDR1 and CDR2: SNHLY, FYNNEI. The CDR3 is 12 amino acids. Combining the CDR3 with reference TRBV2 and TRBJ2-5 gives the whole variable domain EPEVTQTPSHQVTQMGQEVILRCVPISNHLYFYWYRQILGQKVEFLVSFYNNEISEKSEIFDDQFSVERPDGSNFTLKIRSTKLEDSAMYFCASSVRMETQYFGPGTRLLVL.

The chain carries TRBV20-1 and TRBJ1-1; TCRdb reports TRBD1, a call that lacks DNA to check it against. Germline loops: CDR1 DFQATT, CDR2 SNEGSKA (reference sequence). The CDR3 totals 13 residues. The CDR3 sequence is CSANRGTNTEAFF.

The chain combines TRBV28 with TRBJ2-7; there is no DNA to check the TCRdb D call of TRBD2. There are 12 residues in the CDR3. The germline V gene encodes CDR1 MDHEN and CDR2 SYDVKM. The CDR3 sequence: CASIDWEYEQYF.

This chain connects TRBV3-1 to TRBJ1-5; the TCRdb D gene call, TRBD1, has no DNA to confirm it. There are 14 residues in the CDR3. Germline CDR1 is LGHDT and CDR2 is YNNKEL (reference sequence). This CDR3 reads CASSGDGGNQPQHF.

This chain joins TRBV5-1 and TRBJ1-1; TCRdb's D gene call, TRBD1, goes unchecked for lack of DNA. The CDR3 loop spans 16 amino acids. CDR1 is SGHRS and CDR2 is YFSETQ in the germline V gene. This CDR3 reads CASSLLTGGVGAEAFF.

V gene TRBV12-3 or TRBV12-4 combines with J gene TRBJ2-7; TCRdb returns TRBD1, unconfirmable since there is no DNA. There are 15 residues in the CDR3. CDR3 loop: CASRLGGPRDYEQYF.

The rearrangement links TRBV6-5 to TRBJ2-2. This CDR3 has 14 residues. The germline gives CDR1 MNHEY, CDR2 SVGAGI. The CDR3 loop reads CASSSSTYTGELFF.

The chain uses TRBV5-6 and TRBJ2-5; lacking DNA, the TRBD1 call made by TCRdb goes unchecked. The CDR3 has 14 residues. CDR1 SGHDT and CDR2 YYEEEE come from the germline V gene. This CDR3 reads CASSADRRQETQYF.

The chain recombines TRBV3-1 with TRBJ2-3; absent DNA, TCRdb's TRBD2 call cannot be checked. Germline V gene sequence: CDR1 LGHDT, CDR2 YNNKEL (reference sequence). The CDR3 is made up of 18 amino acids. CDR3 amino acids: CASSQDHIAGGPTDTQYF.

The chain has TRBV19 and TRBJ1-5; lacking DNA, the TRBD1 call made by TCRdb goes unchecked. This CDR3 is 16 amino acids long. CDR1 is LNHDA and CDR2 is SQIVND in the germline V gene (reference sequence). The CDR3 loop reads CASSLRNSRINQPQHF.